This entry describes one T cell receptor beta chain. Its antigen is unknown. No per-base quality is available; no much larger clone lies one base away. The library was obtained by the immunoSEQ multiplex PCR assay. For most patients, genomic DNA was isolated with the Qiagen DNeasy Blood and Tissue Kit and sent frozen to Adaptive Biotechnologies for TCR sequencing. High-throughput TCR-beta CDR3 sequencing of genomic DNA from most patients was performed by Adaptive Biotechnologies. Under the source paper's analysis protocol: TCR sequencing data for over 15 patients were retrieved from Adaptive's ImmunoSEQ software; three other patients were processed with MiXCR and VDJtools. To correct CD4 versus CD8 sorting errors, sequences present in both subsets at a frequency ratio below 5:1 were removed. CDR3 nucleotide sequences shared by donor and recipient were removed because the origin of these sequences could not be assigned. To be classed as alloreactive, a clone needed at least 2-fold expansion over unstimulated cells and a minimum CFSE-low frequency of 0.002% (template counts) or 0.001% (read counts). Mappable clones were those detected in sequenced pre-transplant spleen, lymph node, or MLR CFSE-low populations of the donor or recipient. Cumulative frequency of alloreactive clones was calculated as a percentage of all sequences weighted by copy number. The immuneACCESS repertoire file appears here via TCRdb, limited to in-frame rearrangements. These files lack a portion of the clones; in checked studies, under half of the deficit traces to unresolved V genes, and the cause of the others is not known. The V and J calls and the clone size are those of that table, but D and trimming were determined from the DNA. Here the sample has some 79,000 clones; roughly 89% occur a single time. 0.3% to 0.4% of the sample goes to the ten largest clones.

The cysteine opens and the phenylalanine closes a CDR3 of 16 amino acids. Only CDR3 DNA is held: 48 bases, read in frame from base 1. CDR1 and CDR2 (KGHSH, LQKENI) derive from the germline V gene. For this chain, trimming is 3 bases at the V end and 5 bases at the J end, and the number of junction bases without a gene match is 6. These data originate in a study of graft-versus-host responses after intestinal transplantation listed by TCRdb under 2021. Looking at the study overall: Recipients received multivisceral, liver-intestinal, or isolated intestinal transplants. Donor T cell macrochimerism was defined as a peak of at least 4% donor T cells among recipient peripheral blood mononuclear cells. Alloreactive clones were identified by sequencing pre-transplant mixed lymphocyte reaction products and comparing these products with unstimulated pre-transplant donor and recipient T cells. Rather than being sequenced by the commercial service, samples from three later patients were sequenced in-house on an Illumina MiSeq and processed with MiXCR. Every recipient was given anti-thymocyte globulin induction, then maintenance tacrolimus and steroids for 3 to 4 years. Of the 20 to 30 intestinal transplant recipients enrolled in the cohort, one of whom was a retransplant, 3 patients without pretransplant specimens were excluded. Bulk TCR-beta CDR3 sequencing was used to track graft-versus-host and host-versus-graft alloreactive T cell clones in the graft, circulation and bone marrow after intestinal transplantation. The paper's findings and limits, for the study overall: The relatively low number and heterogeneity of intestinal transplant patients limited the conclusions. GvH clones were detected in recipient bone marrow, and some of these GvH clones were observed earlier in ileal mucosa or blood, consistent with an intestinal mucosal origin. Early after transplant, declines in HvG clones were associated with peak levels of circulating GvH clones. In the allografts of patients with donor T cell macrochimerism, GvH to HvG T cell clonal ratios were high.

What this sample's time point label stands for: cells obtained before transplantation from donor or recipient. CD3+CD4+ and CD3+CD8+ populations were FACS-sorted from unstimulated pre-transplant donor and recipient cells taken from spleen or lymph nodes. The receptor's source is a human donor who received an intestinal transplant. In this chain, TRBV18 is recombined with TRBJ1-6; 8 junctional bases match TRBD1. The source material was unstimulated CD4+ T cells sorted from spleen or lymph node cells, sampled before intestinal transplant. CDR3 reads: CASSPLDRAHNSPLHF. The nucleotide sequence reads TGTGCCAGCTCACCCCTGGACAGGGCGCATAATTCACCCCTCCACTTT.